A selection of T cell receptor beta chains follows, all from one sample in a study of OX40 agonist ivuxolimab in advanced cancers. The method was immunoSEQ multiplex PCR; TCRdb's version includes in-frame clones alone and lacks a portion of them. In the table there are fewer than 70,000 clones, about 88% of which are singletons. The sequencing here drew on CD4+ or CD8+ T cells sorted from blood, taken in a trial of the OX40 agonist ivuxolimab. The origin of the receptors is an adult with an advanced solid tumor such as melanoma, head and neck, liver or kidney cancer. The CDR3 runs from the conserved cysteine through the conserved F or W. D genes are given only for firm matches. Clone size is stated in some rows and not others, as once, few, many or a class when expanded.

D gene: TRBD1
clone size: -
J gene: TRBJ2-6
V gene: TRBV30
CDR3 protein: CAWSGQGGPSGANVLTF
CDR3 DNA: TGTGCCTGGAGTGGACAGGGGGGTCCCTCTGGGGCCAACGTCCTGACTTTC

D gene: -
clone size: -
J gene: TRBJ2-5
V gene: TRBV7-2
CDR3 protein: CASSPEGGLGGETQYF
CDR3 DNA: TGTGCCAGCAGCCCCGAAGGCGGGTTAGGGGGAGAGACCCAGTACTTC

D gene: -
clone size: -
J gene: TRBJ1-1
V gene: TRBV6-1
CDR3 protein: CARPEGGTEAFF
CDR3 DNA: TGTGCCCGTCCCGAAGGGGGCACTGAAGCTTTCTTT

D gene: TRBD1
clone size: -
J gene: TRBJ2-1
V gene: TRBV10-3
CDR3 protein: CAIRGTGVDSAYNEQFF
CDR3 DNA: TGTGCCATCAGGGGGACAGGGGTTGATAGCGCCTACAATGAGCAGTTCTTC

D gene: TRBD2
clone size: -
J gene: TRBJ2-2
V gene: TRBV18
CDR3 protein: CASSPGRAGALTGELFF
CDR3 DNA: TGTGCCAGCTCACCAGGTCGAGCGGGAGCATTGACCGGGGAGCTGTTTTTT

D gene: TRBD1
clone size: -
J gene: TRBJ2-5
V gene: TRBV5-1
CDR3 protein: CASSTEGAGETQYF
CDR3 DNA: TGCGCCAGCAGCACCGAGGGGGCCGGAGAGACCCAGTACTTC

D gene: TRBD1
clone size: -
J gene: TRBJ1-2
V gene: TRBV29-1
CDR3 protein: CSVVGQGNYGYTF
CDR3 DNA: TGCAGCGTTGTAGGACAGGGGAACTATGGCTACACCTTC

D gene: -
clone size: -
J gene: TRBJ2-1
V gene: TRBV19
CDR3 protein: CASSTRAHEQFF
CDR3 DNA: TGTGCCAGTAGTACTAGAGCGCATGAGCAGTTCTTC

D gene: TRBD2
clone size: -
J gene: TRBJ2-1
V gene: TRBV4-1
CDR3 protein: CASSQQLASSYNEQFF
CDR3 DNA: TGCGCCAGCAGCCAGCAACTAGCGAGCTCCTACAATGAGCAGTTCTTC

D gene: TRBD2
clone size: -
J gene: TRBJ2-1
V gene: TRBV5-1
CDR3 protein: CASSLIASGRDEQFF
CDR3 DNA: TGCGCCAGCAGCTTGATAGCTAGCGGGAGGGACGAGCAGTTCTTC

D gene: -
clone size: -
J gene: TRBJ1-1
V gene: TRBV7-3
CDR3 protein: CASSLLGSAGDTEAFF
CDR3 DNA: TGTGCCAGCAGCTTATTGGGGTCCGCTGGGGACACTGAAGCTTTCTTT

D gene: -
clone size: -
J gene: TRBJ2-2
V gene: TRBV19
CDR3 protein: CASSPRTPLSGELFF
CDR3 DNA: TGTGCCAGTAGTCCGAGGACACCTCTTAGCGGGGAGCTGTTTTTT

D gene: -
clone size: few
J gene: TRBJ1-1
V gene: TRBV5-1
CDR3 protein: CASSYGLNTEAFF
CDR3 DNA: TGCGCCAGCAGCTACGGACTGAACACTGAAGCTTTCTTT

D gene: TRBD1
clone size: -
J gene: TRBJ2-6
V gene: TRBV2
CDR3 protein: CASSATGAGANVLTF
CDR3 DNA: TGTGCCAGCAGTGCCACAGGGGCTGGGGCCAACGTCCTGACTTTC

D gene: TRBD2
clone size: -
J gene: TRBJ2-3
V gene: TRBV7-3
CDR3 protein: CASSSPGGSGGADTQYF
CDR3 DNA: TGTGCCAGCAGCTCCCCAGGGGGTAGCGGGGGAGCAGATACGCAGTATTTT

D gene: -
clone size: once
J gene: TRBJ2-2
V gene: TRBV5-1
CDR3 protein: CASGVQGVGTGELFF
CDR3 DNA: TGCGCCAGCGGTGTGCAGGGAGTTGGCACCGGGGAGCTGTTTTTT

D gene: -
clone size: -
J gene: TRBJ2-6
V gene: TRBV7-9
CDR3 protein: CASSPSGGAVSGANVLTF
CDR3 DNA: TGTGCCAGCAGCCCCAGTGGGGGCGCGGTATCTGGGGCCAACGTCCTGACTTTC

D gene: -
clone size: once
J gene: TRBJ1-2
V gene: TRBV5-4
CDR3 protein: CASSQGRGLGYGYTF
CDR3 DNA: TGTGCCAGCAGCCAAGGCCGGGGGCTAGGCTATGGCTACACCTTC

D gene: -
clone size: -
J gene: TRBJ2-3
V gene: TRBV7-2
CDR3 protein: CASSPNIGADTQYF
CDR3 DNA: TGTGCCAGCAGCCCTAATATTGGGGCAGATACGCAGTATTTT

D gene: -
clone size: -
J gene: TRBJ2-2
V gene: TRBV9
CDR3 protein: CASSGGSGHTGELFF
CDR3 DNA: TGTGCCAGCAGCGGAGGTAGCGGTCACACCGGGGAGCTGTTTTTT

D gene: TRBD2
clone size: -
J gene: TRBJ2-5
V gene: TRBV7-7
CDR3 protein: CASRPLAGGWETQYF
CDR3 DNA: TGTGCTAGCAGACCACTAGCGGGAGGGTGGGAGACCCAGTACTTC

D gene: TRBD1
clone size: -
J gene: TRBJ2-2
V gene: TRBV10-1
CDR3 protein: CASSEALTPGQHTGELFF
CDR3 DNA: TGCGCCAGCAGTGAGGCTTTAACCCCGGGACAGCACACCGGGGAGCTGTTTTTT

D gene: -
clone size: -
J gene: TRBJ2-1
V gene: TRBV7-9
CDR3 protein: CASSPTTTLNNEQFF
CDR3 DNA: TGTGCCAGCAGCCCAACAACAACCCTTAACAATGAGCAGTTCTTC

D gene: -
clone size: -
J gene: TRBJ1-1
V gene: TRBV11-1
CDR3 protein: CASSSPLQGENTEAFF
CDR3 DNA: TGTGCCAGCAGCTCTCCACTACAGGGAGAGAACACTGAAGCTTTCTTT

D gene: TRBD2
clone size: -
J gene: TRBJ2-1
V gene: TRBV10-3
CDR3 protein: CAISDVAGLSYNEQFF
CDR3 DNA: TGTGCCATCAGTGACGTAGCGGGCCTCTCCTACAATGAGCAGTTCTTC

D gene: TRBD2
clone size: -
J gene: TRBJ2-7
V gene: TRBV5-6
CDR3 protein: CASSLEASGRWAYEQYF
CDR3 DNA: TGTGCCAGCAGCTTGGAGGCTAGCGGGAGATGGGCCTACGAGCAGTACTTC